A selection of T cell receptor beta chains follows, all from one sample in a study of T cells in tuberculosis. The table came from immunoSEQ multiplex PCR; TCRdb's copy has only in-frame clones and leaves some out. The table shows around 60,000 clones, with 81% occurring only once. Sequencing was done on a sample of CD1b-GMM tetramer-negative cells sorted from PBMCs. These receptors came from an adult woman with latent tuberculosis. The CDR3 runs from the conserved cysteine through the conserved F or W. The D gene is left open where the match is weak. Clone size, where shown, is once, few, many, or a class for clones that have expanded.

D	size	V	J	DNA	CDR3
TRBD2	.	TRBV7-9	TRBJ2-2	TGTGCCAGCAGCTTGCTGAGCGGGGGGGCCGGGGAGCTGTTTTTT	CASSLLSGGAGELFF
.	.	TRBV5-4	TRBJ2-5	TGTGCCAGCAGCTTGGAAAGCCAGGGGGGAGAGACCCAGTACTTC	CASSLESQGGETQYF
TRBD1	few	TRBV27	TRBJ1-1	TGTGCCAGCAGTTCACCTCAGGACAGGGCGATAACTGAAGCTTTCTTT	CASSSPQDRAITEAFF
TRBD1	.	TRBV18	TRBJ1-5	TGTGCCAGCTCCACAAGGACAGGGGGTAATCAGCCCCAGCATTTT	CASSTRTGGNQPQHF
.	.	TRBV7-9	TRBJ2-7	TGTGCCAGCAGCTCCCCCCTAGGGGGGGAGGACTCCCACGAGCAGTACTTC	CASSSPLGGEDSHEQYF
.	.	TRBV28	TRBJ1-6	TGTGCCAGCAGGGGGAGCGGAAACGGGAATTCACCCCTCCACTTT	CASRGSGNGNSPLHF
TRBD1	.	TRBV29-1	TRBJ2-7	TGCAGCGCGACAGGGGGCAGCCACGAGCAGTACTTC	CSATGGSHEQYF
TRBD1	.	TRBV28	TRBJ1-3	TGTGCCAGCAGTCGGGACAGGGCGGGAAACACCATATATTTT	CASSRDRAGNTIYF
.	.	TRBV6-5	TRBJ2-1	TGTGCCAGCAGTTATTCCCCGTCCGGGAACAATGAGCAGTTCTTC	CASSYSPSGNNEQFF
TRBD1	.	TRBV9	TRBJ2-1	TGTGCCAGCAGCGAGGGACAGGTAGATGATGAGCAGTTCTTC	CASSEGQVDDEQFF
TRBD1	.	TRBV5-6	TRBJ1-2	TGTGCCAGCAGCTTGGGAGGACAGGCTTCTAACTATGGCTACACCTTC	CASSLGGQASNYGYTF
.	.	TRBV7-2	TRBJ2-3	TGTGCCAGCAGCCCATATTACGGAGATACGCAGTATTTT	CASSPYYGDTQYF
.	.	TRBV6-1	TRBJ2-1	TGTGCCAGCAGTTATAGCGGTTACAATGAGCAGTTCTTC	CASSYSGYNEQFF
.	.	TRBV5-1	TRBJ1-4	TGCGCCAGCAGGAAGAGCGGGAGGAATGAAAAACTGTTTTTT	CASRKSGRNEKLFF
TRBD1	few	TRBV7-8	TRBJ1-2	TGTGCCAGCAGCTCCTTGACAGGGGGCAGAGGCTACACCTTC	CASSSLTGGRGYTF